The sequence of this T cell receptor beta chain was determined in a study of blood T cell repertoires in COVID-19. Study-level information: Researchers got acute and convalescent COVID-19 samples from the United States, Italy and Spain.

The method was immunoSEQ multiplex PCR; TCRdb's version includes in-frame clones alone and lacks a portion of them. The data contain roughly 380,000 clones, about 91% of them singletons. Followed longitudinally, the Seattle patients had been enrolled during active infection. The CDR3 runs 15 residues. After removal of 2 bases from V and 1 base from J, the junction contained 5 bases not matched to a gene. Looked up from germline, CDR1 is SGHRS and CDR2 is YFSETQ. The source is a woman in her 40s with COVID-19, enrolled during active disease. The sample was peripheral blood. This rearrangement joins TRBV5-1 to TRBJ1-2; 7 bases align to TRBD1. As DNA, the CDR3 is TGCGCCAGCAGCTTAGGACAGGCCTTTAACTATGGCTACACCTTC. Encoded protein: CASSLGQAFNYGYTF.